This T cell receptor beta chain is drawn from a study of cytomegalovirus exposure and HLA in healthy donors. Study as a whole: In a previous analysis, 95 million to 130 million unique TCR beta sequences were found from about 179 million T cells.

Study-level points and caveats: In a later analysis, at a false discovery rate of 0.05, roughly 17,000 TCR beta sequences matched HLA alleles. Cytomegalovirus association was listed for 150 to 200 TCR beta chains.

Germline V CDR1 and CDR2: SGHTA, FQGNSA. The CDR3 is made up of 16 amino acids. V was cut by 1 base and J by 0 bases, with 13 bases left in between. Amplification used 60 Vbeta primers and 13 Jbeta primers. TCRdb's table, derived via immunoSEQ multiplex PCR, lists solely in-frame clones and lacks some. In the table there are some 130,000 clones, 70% to 90% of which are singletons. A remark on this clone: The antigen is not known.

This clonotype was sampled from a man between 40 and 49 years old in good health and CMV-seronegative. Source material: PBMCs. This sequence joins TRBV7-2 and TRBJ2-7; maybe TRBD2 (6 bases). This chain's CDR3 is CASSLDVAASSYEQYF. DNA of the CDR3: TGTGCCAGCAGCTTAGATGTAGCGGCAAGCTCCTACGAGCAGTACTTC.